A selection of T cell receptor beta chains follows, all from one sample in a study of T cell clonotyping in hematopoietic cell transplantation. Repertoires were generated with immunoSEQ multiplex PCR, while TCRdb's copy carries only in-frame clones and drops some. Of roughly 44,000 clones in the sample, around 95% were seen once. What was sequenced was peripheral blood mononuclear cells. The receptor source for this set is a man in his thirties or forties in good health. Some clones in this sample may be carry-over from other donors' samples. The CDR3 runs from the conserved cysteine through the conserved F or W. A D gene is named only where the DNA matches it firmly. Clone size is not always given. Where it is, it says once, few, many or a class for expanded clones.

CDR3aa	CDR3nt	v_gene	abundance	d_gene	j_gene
CASSWERDEAFF	TGTGCCAGCAGCTGGGAGAGAGACGAAGCTTTCTTT	TRBV2	-	-	TRBJ1-1
CASSLDSGYGYTF	TGTGCCAGCAGCTTAGACAGCGGCTATGGCTACACCTTC	TRBV13	-	-	TRBJ1-2
CASSWSESTYEQYF	TGCGCCAGCAGCTGGAGTGAGTCGACCTACGAGCAGTACTTC	TRBV5-1	-	-	TRBJ2-7
CASSYSLQDDRGAFF	TGTGCCAGCAGTTACTCATTACAGGATGACAGGGGGGCTTTCTTT	TRBV6-6	-	TRBD1	TRBJ1-1
CASSLEAAPGAKETQYF	TGTGCCAGCAGCTTAGAAGCCGCCCCGGGGGCGAAAGAGACCCAGTACTTC	TRBV13	-	-	TRBJ2-5
CASSPGTGGTYEQYF	TGTGCCAGCAGCCCAGGGACAGGGGGAACCTACGAGCAGTACTTC	TRBV7-2	-	TRBD1	TRBJ2-7
CASSLDMPTGELFF	TGTGCCAGCAGCCTGGACATGCCCACCGGGGAGCTGTTTTTT	TRBV7-9	-	-	TRBJ2-2
CASSARDRAVEETQYF	TGTGCCAGCAGCGCCCGGGACAGGGCGGTGGAGGAGACCCAGTACTTC	TRBV9	-	TRBD1	TRBJ2-5
CASSQDGAGETGEQYF	TGCGCCAGCAGCCAAGATGGAGCGGGAGAGACGGGCGAGCAGTACTTC	TRBV4-3	-	TRBD2	TRBJ2-7
CASSARDWDYYEQYF	TGTGCCAGCAGCGCACGGGACTGGGATTACTACGAGCAGTACTTC	TRBV7-9	-	-	TRBJ2-7
CASREVGGGHEKLFF	TGTGCCAGCAGGGAAGTTGGGGGCGGACATGAAAAACTGTTTTTT	TRBV7-2	-	-	TRBJ1-4
CASSPQRELGANVLTF	TGTGCCAGCAGCCCCCAGAGGGAATTAGGAGCCAACGTCCTGACTTTC	TRBV27	-	-	TRBJ2-6
CATSLDRGKSEAFF	TGTGCCACCAGTCTGGACAGGGGAAAGTCTGAAGCTTTCTTT	TRBV15	-	TRBD1	TRBJ1-1
CASSYGEGARYGYTF	TGTGCCAGCAGTTACGGCGAGGGGGCGCGCTATGGCTACACCTTC	TRBV6-5	-	TRBD1	TRBJ1-2
CASSLTTGEKLFF	TGCGCCAGCAGCCTTACCACAGGGGAAAAACTGTTTTTT	TRBV4-1	few	-	TRBJ1-4
CASGLVSGGNEKLFF	TGTGCTAGTGGTTTGGTCTCTGGGGGCAACGAAAAACTGTTTTTT	TRBV12-5	-	-	TRBJ1-4
CASSQYADTQYF	TGCGCCAGCAGCCAATACGCAGATACGCAGTATTTT	TRBV4-1	-	-	TRBJ2-3
CASSLDRGNSPLHF	TGTGCCAGCAGTTTGGACAGGGGAAATTCACCCCTCCACTTT	TRBV27	-	TRBD1	TRBJ1-6
CASSFRNRYYEQYF	TGTGCCAGCAGCTTCCGGAACCGATACTACGAGCAGTACTTC	TRBV7-9	-	-	TRBJ2-7
CAWGPGQGGSDEQFF	TGTGCCTGGGGACCCGGACAGGGGGGGAGCGATGAGCAGTTCTTC	TRBV30	-	TRBD1	TRBJ2-1
CSVLSDTQYF	TGCAGCGTTTTATCAGATACGCAGTATTTT	TRBV29-1	-	-	TRBJ2-3
CASSSREAKAFF	TGTGCCAGCAGCTCCAGGGAGGCAAAAGCTTTCTTT	TRBV11-2	-	-	TRBJ1-1
CASSLSGGAGTGELFF	TGCGCCAGCAGCTTGAGTGGGGGCGCGGGAACCGGGGAGCTGTTTTTT	TRBV5-1	-	-	TRBJ2-2
CASSQDSGQAYGYTF	TGCGCCAGCAGCCAGGATTCGGGACAGGCCTATGGCTACACCTTC	TRBV4-1	once	TRBD1	TRBJ1-2